The source of this T cell receptor (beta chain) is a study of T cells in Graves' hyperthyroidism and ophthalmopathy. J gave up 0 bases and V 6 bases, and 8 bases lay outside the gene matches. CDR3 size: 16 residues. Germline assignment: CDR1 MNHNS and CDR2 SASEGT. Study observations and caveats: The model's output predicted ophthalmopathy at a median of 6.5 months prior to onset.

In the case of this clonotype: Antigen unknown.

The study included ophthalmopathy patients with Clinical Activity Score at least 3, NOSPECS grade at least 4 and duration under 3 months. Using RNA transcripts as the source, TCR beta CDR3 regions were amplified. Initially, a first-round RT-PCR of the TCR CDR3 employed the HTBI primer set. TCRdb passed the multiplex PCR reads through MiXCR, listing each CDR3 protein once. The sample carries approximately 600,000 distinct CDR3 sequences, less than 25% recorded once. The V call is TRBV6-1, the J call TRBJ1-3; 7 bases fit TRBD1. Sequencing was carried out using blood. The TCR sequence derives from a man aged 30 to 45 with Graves' ophthalmopathy. CDR3 residues: CASRRGGVSSGNTIYF. The CDR3 DNA reads TGTGCCAGCAGAAGAGGGGGCGTGAGCTCTGGAAACACCATATATTTT.